The sequence of this T cell receptor beta chain was determined in a study of tumor and adjacent non-tumor tissue in lung cancer. In the study overall: The cohort had roughly 11 adenocarcinoma, a couple of squamous cell and 1 small cell patients. Approximately 4.2 million productive TCRbeta reads were obtained per sample on average. General study findings and limits: In normal lung, the top 100 clones were significantly more dominant than in tumor.

RNA was extracted from bulk tissue without any cell sorting. This non-tumor lung sample came from over 3 cm beyond the tumor edge. The library came from three nested PCR rounds adapted from ARM-PCR protocols. Each CDR3 protein gets one entry after TCRdb re-called the multiplex PCR reads with MiXCR. Here the sample spans around 40,000 distinct CDR3 sequences, 60% being singletons. As regards this clonotype: Its antigen is as yet unknown.

The clonotype originates from a man aged 50-60 years with non-small cell lung cancer. Sequenced input: distant non-tumor lung tissue.

Written as DNA, the CDR3 is TGTGCCAGCATGAACCGTGGGGGTGCGAGCAATCAGCCCCAGTATTTT. This encodes CASMNRGGASNQPQYF. J is TRBJ1-5 and V is TRBV6-6; D is perhaps TRBD1 or TRBD2 (5 bases each). The closer fit of TRBJ2-3 to the DNA end suggests the J call may be wrong. Germline V gives CDR1 MNHNY, CDR2 SVGAGI (reference sequence). This CDR3 region has 16 residues.